This T cell receptor beta chain was retrieved from a study of tumor and adjacent non-tumor tissue in lung cancer. On the study more broadly: On average, productive TCRbeta reads reached some 4.4 million per sample.

No cell sorting was done before RNA was extracted from the tissue. The normal lung tissue was taken more than 3 cm from the tumor edge. TCRbeta libraries were built with three rounds of nested PCR, modified from ARM-PCR. TCRdb fed the multiplex PCR reads into MiXCR, producing one record per CDR3 protein. The repertoire consists of approximately 62,000 distinct CDR3 sequences, with around 61% occurring once and the leading ten covering around 29%. The CDR3 is 14 residues long. Unmatched junction bases numbered 13, after V lost 6 bases and J lost 11 bases. Germline values: CDR1 MNHNY, CDR2 SVGAGI (reference sequence). Study-wide findings and caveats: Compared with tumor, normal lung showed significantly lower TCR diversity.

A word on this clonotype: What it binds is not known.

This TCR derives from an older man with non-small cell lung cancer. The specimen was distant non-tumor lung tissue. This chain links TRBV6-6 with TRBJ1-3; TRBD1 aligns across 7 bases. In DNA form, the CDR3 reads TGTGCCAGCAGGTTGGACAGGCGGAGTTCTTCCATATATTTT. Protein: CASRLDRRSSSIYF.